Sequencing of this T cell receptor beta chain was carried out in a study of cytomegalovirus exposure and HLA in healthy donors. Study conclusions and caveats: An ancestry cluster, one associated with Asian ancestry, reportedly showed fewer N-insertions than the roughly 610-donor mean in a later analysis. Researchers catalogued approximately 170 TCR beta chains as cytomegalovirus-associated. There were some public TCRs occurring in many donors, but most TCR sequences were rare.

With regard to this clone: Its antigen is undetermined.

PCR primers comprised 60 Vbeta and 13 Jbeta primers. In the authors' workflow: In a later analysis, 8.5 million to 14 million of 83 million or so unique beta chains occurred in at least two donors. Assay used: immunoSEQ multiplex PCR; TCRdb lists only in-frame clones, some missing. V, J and clone size are taken as reported in that table, and D and trimming were inferred from the DNA itself. The table shows tens of thousands of clones, with about nine tenths occurring only once. Germline-derived CDR1 and CDR2 are GTSNPN and SVGIG (reference sequence). V gave up 6 bases and J gave up 2 bases; unmatched junction bases: 2. The CDR3 totals 13 residues.

This receptor was taken from a woman in her 40s in good health and CMV-seropositive. Material for sequencing was PBMCs. The chain joins TRBV30 to TRBJ2-7; 12 nucleotides align to TRBD2. CDR3 residues: CACRLAGAYEQYF. The CDR3 nucleotides read TGTGCCTGTCGACTAGCGGGGGCCTACGAGCAGTACTTC.